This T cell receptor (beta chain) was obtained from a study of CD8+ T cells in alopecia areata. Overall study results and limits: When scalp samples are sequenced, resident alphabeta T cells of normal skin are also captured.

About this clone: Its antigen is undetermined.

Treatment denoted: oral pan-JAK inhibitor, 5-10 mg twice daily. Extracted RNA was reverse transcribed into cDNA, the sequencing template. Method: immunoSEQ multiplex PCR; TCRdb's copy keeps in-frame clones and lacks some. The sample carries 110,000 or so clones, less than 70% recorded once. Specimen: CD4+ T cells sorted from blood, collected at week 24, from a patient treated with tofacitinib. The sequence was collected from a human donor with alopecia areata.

This CDR3 reads CASSLRRGSREQYF. In nucleotides, the CDR3 is TGTGCCAGCAGCCTCCGCAGGGGGTCCAGGGAGCAGTACTTC. The chain employs TRBV27 and TRBJ2-7; 7 bases line up with TRBD1. J lost 7 bases, V lost 6 bases, and 12 bases had no gene match. Germline CDR1 is MNHEY and CDR2 is SMNVEV (reference sequence). The CDR3 covers 14 residues.